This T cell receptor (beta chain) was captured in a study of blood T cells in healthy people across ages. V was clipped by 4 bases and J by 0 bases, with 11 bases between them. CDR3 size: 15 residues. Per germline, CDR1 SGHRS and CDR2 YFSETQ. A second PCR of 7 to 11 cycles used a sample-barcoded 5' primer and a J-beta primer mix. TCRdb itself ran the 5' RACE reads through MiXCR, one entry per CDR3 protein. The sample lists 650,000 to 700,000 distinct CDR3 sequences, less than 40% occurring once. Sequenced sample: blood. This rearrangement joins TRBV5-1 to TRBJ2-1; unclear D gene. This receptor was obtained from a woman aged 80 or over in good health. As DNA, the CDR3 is TGCGCCAGCAGCCCTACCGGCACCTCCTACAATGAGCAGTTCTTC. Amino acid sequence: CASSPTGTSYNEQFF.